This T cell receptor beta chain was documented in a study of blood T cell repertoires in COVID-19. About the study: Collection of acute and convalescent COVID-19 samples took place in the United States, Italy and Spain. PBMCs, B-cell-depleted T cells, or T cells provided the cDNA or gDNA that made up the material.

Methods used by the authors: Counts of nucleated cells, estimated from reference gene primer amplification, were obtained. The assay was immunoSEQ multiplex PCR, and TCRdb's table has in-frame clones only and misses some. D and trimming were read from the DNA, whereas the V and J calls and clone size are those reported in that table. The profile shows 140,000 to 150,000 clones, around 84% of them singletons. V was shortened by 5 bases and J by 7 bases, with 15 bases between the two germline ends. The CDR3 length is 15 residues. Per germline, CDR1 LGHDT and CDR2 YNNKEL (reference sequence). The gene calls are TRBV3-1 (or the pseudogene TRBV3-2) and TRBJ1-6; D possibly corresponds to TRBD1 (6 bases). The source of this sequence is a man in his sixties with active or convalescent COVID-19. The sample taken for sequencing was peripheral blood. The CDR3 region is CASSYYRVGNSPLHF. The CDR3 nucleotides are TGTGCCAGCAGCTACTACAGGGTGGGGAATTCACCCCTCCACTTT.